The 17 T cell receptor beta chains presented below share a single source sample, sequenced in a study of Ad26.COV2.S vaccination and SARS-CoV-2 variants. Treatment noted: some 20 received Ad26.COV2.S at low or high dose, single or two shots; 5 received placebo; per-sample allocation not given. Sampling took place 63 days after the first vaccine or placebo injection. Sequencing used immunoSEQ multiplex PCR; TCRdb keeps in-frame clones, though not all of them. The table lists around 450,000 clones, roughly 90% of them singletons, with around 3.6% in the top ten. The input for sequencing was peripheral blood, taken in a trial of Ad26.COV2.S vaccine versus placebo. These receptors originate from a person aged 18-60 years who received the Ad26.COV2.S COVID-19 vaccine or a placebo.

The chain combines TRBV4-1 with TRBJ2-4; 9 bases fit TRBD2. Germline V lookup: CDR1 MGHRA, CDR2 YSYEKL. The CDR3 length is 18 residues. The V gene end was trimmed by 1 base and the J gene end by 0 bases; junction bases not matched to a gene: 7. The CDR3 DNA follows: TGCGCCAGCAGCCAAGGAAGGGCGGGGGGGTTAGCCAAAAACATTCAGTACTTC. It specifies CASSQGRAGGLAKNIQYF.

The rearrangement uses TRBV28 and TRBJ2-2; D unresolved. Trimming cost V 3 bases and J 7 bases, with 9 bases left between them. The germline CDR1 and CDR2 sequences are MDHEN and SYDVKM. The CDR3 runs 13 residues. DNA of the CDR3: TGTGCCAGCAGTTTCTTGGGCGTCGGGGAGCTGTTTTTT. Encoded protein: CASSFLGVGELFF.

The J gene is TRBJ2-7, the V gene TRBV7-8; tentative D call: TRBD2 (5 bases). Germline V gene data show CDR1 as SGHVS and CDR2 as FQNEAQ. This CDR3 contains 15 residues. Trimming pared 3 bases from V and 5 bases from J, leaving 17 bases between. As DNA, the CDR3 is TGTGCCAGCAGCTTGGGTAATCGGGGTAGGAACGAGCAGTACTTC. Residues: CASSLGNRGRNEQYF.

The genes are TRBV7-8 and TRBJ1-5; 7 bases agree with TRBD1. The CDR3 extends over 15 amino acids. With V trimmed by 5 bases and J by 5 bases, 9 bases remained unmatched. CDR1 and CDR2 from the germline V gene are SGHVS and FQNEAQ. In nucleotides, the CDR3 is TGTGCCAGCAGCCAAGCAGGGGGGTACTATCAGCCCCAGCATTTT. Protein: CASSQAGGYYQPQHF.

The CDR3 DNA reads TGTGCCAGCAGCTTCCTTTTGGGCCGGGCCCAGTACTTC. Protein product: CASSFLLGRAQYF. The gene calls are TRBV7-9 and TRBJ2-5; D ambiguous. Germline CDR1 SEHNR, CDR2 FQNEAQ (reference sequence). The CDR3 extends over 13 amino acids. Trimming pared 3 bases from V and 9 bases from J, leaving 14 bases between. Full variable domain (remainder filled in from reference TRBV7-9 and TRBJ2-5): DTGVSQNPRHKITKRGQNVTFRCDPISEHNRLYWYRQTLGQGPEFLTYFQNEAQLEKSRLLSDRFSAERPKGSFSTLEIQRTEQGDSAMYLCASSFLLGRAQYFGPGTRLLVL.

The chain combines TRBV10-3 with TRBJ1-3; possibly TRBD1 for D (5 bases). The germline V and J ends were trimmed by 2 bases and 4 bases, with 15 bases remaining between them. Looked up from germline, CDR1 is ENHRY and CDR2 is SYGVKD. The CDR3 is 16 residues long. The CDR3 here is CAISETRGLRGNTIYF. In DNA form, the CDR3 reads TGTGCCATCAGTGAGACTAGGGGCCTCAGAGGAAACACCATATATTTT.

The V gene is TRBV30, the J gene TRBJ1-6; no clear D. The V end lost 2 bases, the J end lost 3 bases, and 11 bases lay between the germline ends. Germline V gene data show CDR1 as GTSNPN and CDR2 as SVGIG (reference sequence). The CDR3 consists of 15 residues. CDR3 loop: CAWSSENLYNSPLHF. CDR3 coding DNA: TGTGCCTGGAGTTCGGAAAATCTCTATAATTCACCCCTCCACTTT.

The chain carries TRBV30 and TRBJ1-4, with D unresolved. This CDR3 spans 14 amino acids. CDR1 is GTSNPN and CDR2 is SVGIG in the germline V gene (reference sequence). V was pared by 6 bases and J by 3 bases, with 14 bases between. The CDR3 DNA reads as TGTGCCTGCCCCTACGGATTCTCTAATGAAAAACTGTTTTTT. It translates to CACPYGFSNEKLFF. Filled out from reference TRBV30 and TRBJ1-4, the complete variable domain reads SQTIHQWPATLVQPVGSPLSLECTVEGTSNPNLYWYRQAAGRGLQLLFYSVGIGQISSEVPQNLSASRPQDRQFILSSKKLLLSDSGFYLCACPYGFSNEKLFFGSGTQLSVL.

The chain combines TRBV21-1 with TRBJ1-4. TRBV21-1 is flagged as a pseudogene. This CDR3 is built from 14 residues. The CDR3 sequence: CAAHVSCANEKLFF. The CDR3 DNA reads TGTGCCGCGCACGTATCTTGTGCTAATGAAAAACTGTTTTTT.

The V call is TRBV7-9, the J call TRBJ1-1, with 7 bases lining up with TRBD1. The CDR3 totals 13 residues. V dropped 7 bases and J dropped 1; count of bases not matched to a gene: 3. Germline values: CDR1 SEHNR, CDR2 FQNEAQ (reference sequence). The CDR3 bases are TGTGCCAGCACCCGACAGGGGAACACTGAAGCTTTCTTT. Its translation: CASTRQGNTEAFF.

The CDR3 here is CASTPGTDHNEQFF. The CDR3 DNA follows: TGTGCCAGTACTCCAGGGACGGACCACAATGAGCAGTTCTTC. The J gene is TRBJ2-1, the V gene TRBV19; D tentatively fits TRBD1 or TRBD2 (5 bases each). CDR3 length equals 14 residues. Germline V gene data show CDR1 as LNHDA and CDR2 as SQIVND (reference sequence). Deletions cut 7 bases from V and 5 bases from J, with 15 bases between.

The genes are TRBV4-1 and TRBJ1-2; TRBD1 aligns across 8 bases. Trimming took 3 bases from V and 9 from J; bases not matched to a gene: 9. The germline CDR1 and CDR2 sequences are MGHRA and YSYEKL. The CDR3 is made up of 14 amino acids. CDR3 sequence (DNA): TGCGCCAGCAGCCACACAAGTGGGGACAGGAGCTACACCTTC. Translation: CASSHTSGDRSYTF.

The table lists this clone with a count of one. CDR3 DNA: TGCGCCAGCAGCCAAGAACCAGTGTCCTATAATTCACCCCTCCACTTT. Translated, it gives CASSQEPVSYNSPLHF. V gene TRBV4-3 combines with J gene TRBJ1-6; D not resolved. Germline V gene data show CDR1 as LGHNA and CDR2 as YSLEER. V gave up 0 bases and J gave up 1 base, with 7 bases separating them. This CDR3 has 16 residues.

With respect to this clone: Other DNA variants within this sample encode the same CDR3. The CDR3 loop reads CASSLGQSNQPQHF. CDR3 DNA: TGCGCCAGCAGCTTGGGGCAGAGCAATCAGCCCCAGCATTTT. The genes are TRBV5-1 and TRBJ1-5, with unresolved D. CDR3 length: 14 residues. Trimming removed 0 bases from V and 1 base from J, with 5 bases in between. Germline V gives CDR1 SGHRS, CDR2 YFSETQ.

About this clone itself: Because the CDR3's place on the DNA is in doubt, the DNA is left out and the CDR3 is given as listed by TCRdb. This rearrangement joins TRBV4-2 to TRBJ1-4. The CDR3 region is 16 residues in length, termini included. Germline V gene lookup returns CDR1 LGHNA and CDR2 YNFKEQ. The CDR3: CASSLSGPGTNEKLFF.

The chain employs TRBV11-1 and TRBJ2-1; unclear D gene. Germline V gene lookup returns CDR1 SGHAT and CDR2 FQDESV (reference sequence). The CDR3 length is 13 residues. V was cut by 1 base and J by 6 bases, with 7 bases left in between. The DNA of the CDR3 is TGTGCCAGCAGCTTAGAGAACAGCAATGAGCAGTTCTTC. Translated: CASSLENSNEQFF.

The sample holds one count of this clone. This chain uses TRBV10-3 with TRBJ2-5; no clear D gene. The CDR3 is 14 residues long. Germline CDR1 is ENHRY and CDR2 is SYGVKD. The V and J ends lost 4 bases and 2 bases respectively, with 11 bases between them. The CDR3 nucleotides are TGTGCCATCAGTGCGGACCCAACGCAAGAGACCCAGTACTTC. Translation: CAISADPTQETQYF.